Sequencing of this T cell receptor (beta chain) was carried out in a study of shared clonotypes between healthy human individuals (dated by TCRdb to the early 2020s). Looking at the study overall: Three men and two women, aged 18 to 49 years, made up the cohort. For each donor, CD4 naive and CD4 memory were each given three plates, CD8 naive was given two plates, and CD8 memory was given one plate. To estimate repertoire size and how much clonotypes are shared between individuals, the study performed deep sequencing of blood TCR repertoires from about five healthy adults. To increase sequencing depth and limit assay-specific biases, TCR repertoire library preparation and sequencing were carried out by different laboratories using diverse techniques. Between about 0.94 and 10 billion PBMCs per donor were obtained by leukapheresis. Summary of the overall study and its limitations: Even with the large sequencing depth, rarefaction of the sorted-subset datasets indicated that sequencing was incomplete. The genetic and exposure-history diversity represented was limited by the small number of donors. Larger estimated clonotype richness was generally found for naive subsets than for memory subsets. Only blood was sampled, and tissue TCR repertoires likely differ from those in blood. When a handful of donors were compared, the shared fraction of clonotypes was about 5% for naive CD4, around 3.6% for naive CD8, 2% to 2.5% for memory CD4, and 0.35% to 0.5% for memory CD8. Based on pairwise subsampling, the degree of clonotype sharing among donors was expected to be affected by sequencing depth. Higher generation probabilities were observed for clonotypes shared by all four sorted-subset donors than for non-shared clonotypes.

TCR CDR3 regions were amplified from genomic DNA by multiplex PCR using the deep immunoSEQ assay. Extracted genomic DNA from each cell subset was spread evenly across all wells of several immunoSEQ 96-well plates, with each plate serving as a replicate. For sorted subsets, each replicate PCR was loaded with roughly 190 ng genomic DNA, equivalent to 30,000 to 35,000 T cell genomes. Purified libraries were measured with a Qubit 3.0 fluorometer, size-checked on a Bioanalyzer 2100, and measured again with the KAPA Library Quantification kit. Every immunoSEQ 96-well plate was sequenced on a separate single-read 150-cycle Illumina NextSeq 550 flow cell. Regarding the original processing steps: Because the immunoSEQ output included only junctional sequences and no quality scores, the filtering could not be the same as the filtering used for full-length reads. Sequences were annotated with PyIR, a Python wrapper for IgBLAST v1.9, and V/J genes and CDR3 were assigned using IMGT germline references. Reads with weak V/J assignments (E-value above 1e-6), missing CDR3, stop codons, out-of-frame junctions, or ambiguous translated residues were removed. A V3J clonotype was defined by an identical inferred V gene, J gene, and CDR3 amino acid sequence. Percentage overlap between repertoires was calculated by dividing the number of shared unique clonotypes by the size of the smaller repertoire. Three approaches were used to assess repertoire richness: RTK rarefaction, the Chao1 estimator, and Recon v2.1 estimates of unobserved clonotypes. Generation probabilities were computed with OLGA for all TCRbeta clonotypes obtained by the gDNA method from four donors. The source is immuneACCESS, and TCRdb retained only in-frame sequences with V and J called. Part of the clones is not carried over; for the studies checked, unresolved V genes explain less than half of this, and the remainder is unexplained. That table gives V, J and clone size, and the DNA gave D and trimming. Within this sample are about 700,000 clones, with approximately 90% of them counted one time only. The ten largest clonotypes hold 24% of the sample.

V is cut back by 5 bases and J by 2 bases, with 2 bases in the junction unmatched. The germline V gene (reference sequence) provides CDR1 MNHEY and CDR2 SMNVEV. From its cysteine to its phenylalanine, the CDR3 spans 14 amino acids. The CDR3 DNA has 42 bases and is translated from base 1. Notes on this clone: Which antigen it targets is not known. No base quality values were provided; no much bigger clone lies one nucleotide off. The sample carries other DNA sequences with the same CDR3.

For the CD8 naive samples, CD45RO-negative cells were positively selected for CCR7, yielding a CD45RA+CCR7+ population from which TemRA cells were excluded. The donors were healthy, HIV-negative adults with no recently reported acute infections or vaccinations. Only Caucasian adults living in Nashville, Tennessee, USA were represented among the donors. Blood was obtained by leukapheresis, after which PBMCs were separated by Ficoll-Histopaque density gradient centrifugation and cryopreserved in liquid nitrogen vapor phase. Purity and quantity of every magnetically sorted T cell population were checked by analytical flow cytometry. Genomic DNA was isolated from each sorted fraction and quantified by UV absorbance on a Nanodrop 2000c.

The source of this sequence is a man between 25 and 39 years old in good health. Sequencing input: naive CD8+ T cells sorted from blood. The sample's cell subset or site label, decoded: CD45RA+CCR7+. The rearranged segments are TRBV27 and TRBJ2-1, with 8 middle bases fitting TRBD2. The base sequence is TGTGCCAGCAGTAGTAGCGGGGCCTACAATGAGCAGTTCTTC. It translates as CASSSSGAYNEQFF.